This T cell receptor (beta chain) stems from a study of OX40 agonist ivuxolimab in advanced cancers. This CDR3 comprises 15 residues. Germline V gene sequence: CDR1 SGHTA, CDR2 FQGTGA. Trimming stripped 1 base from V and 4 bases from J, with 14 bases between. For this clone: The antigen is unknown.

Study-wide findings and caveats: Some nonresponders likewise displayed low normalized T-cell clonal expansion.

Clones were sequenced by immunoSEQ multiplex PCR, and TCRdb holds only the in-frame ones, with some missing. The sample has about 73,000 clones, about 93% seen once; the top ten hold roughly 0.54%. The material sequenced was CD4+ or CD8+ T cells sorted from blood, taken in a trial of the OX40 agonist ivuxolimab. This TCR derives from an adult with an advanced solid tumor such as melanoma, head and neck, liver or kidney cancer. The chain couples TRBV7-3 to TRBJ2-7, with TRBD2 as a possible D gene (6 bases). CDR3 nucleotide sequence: TGTGCCAGCAGCTTAAGTGGGAGGTTAGGTTACGAGCAGTACTTC. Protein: CASSLSGRLGYEQYF.